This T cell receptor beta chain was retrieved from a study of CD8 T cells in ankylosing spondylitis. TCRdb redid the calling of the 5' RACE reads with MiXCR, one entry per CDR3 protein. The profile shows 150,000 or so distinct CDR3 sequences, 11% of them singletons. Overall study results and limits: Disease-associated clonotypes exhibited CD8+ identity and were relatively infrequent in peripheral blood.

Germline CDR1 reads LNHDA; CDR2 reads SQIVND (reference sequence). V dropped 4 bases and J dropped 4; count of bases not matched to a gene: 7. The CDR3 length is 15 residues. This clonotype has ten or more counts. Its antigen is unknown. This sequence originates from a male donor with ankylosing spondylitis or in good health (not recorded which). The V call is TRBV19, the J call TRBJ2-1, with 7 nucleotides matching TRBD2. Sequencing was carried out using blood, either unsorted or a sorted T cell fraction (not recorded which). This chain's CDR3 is CASSTLGGGYNEQFF. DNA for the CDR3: TGTGCCAGTAGTACCCTCGGCGGGGGTTACAATGAGCAGTTCTTC.